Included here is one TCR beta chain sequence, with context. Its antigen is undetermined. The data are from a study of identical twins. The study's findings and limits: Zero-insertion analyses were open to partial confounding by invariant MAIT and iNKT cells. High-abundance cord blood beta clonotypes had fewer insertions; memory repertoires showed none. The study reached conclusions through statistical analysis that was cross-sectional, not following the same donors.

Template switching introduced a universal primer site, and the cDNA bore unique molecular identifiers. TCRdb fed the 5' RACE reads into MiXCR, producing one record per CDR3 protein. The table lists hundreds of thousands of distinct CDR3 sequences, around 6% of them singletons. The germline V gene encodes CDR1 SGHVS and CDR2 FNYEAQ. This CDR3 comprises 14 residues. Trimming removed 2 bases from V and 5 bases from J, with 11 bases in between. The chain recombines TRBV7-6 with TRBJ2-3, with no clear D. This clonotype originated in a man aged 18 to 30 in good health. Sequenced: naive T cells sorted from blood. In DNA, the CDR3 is TGTGCCAGCAGCTTACAGGCCACTGGAGATACGCAGTATTTT. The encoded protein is CASSLQATGDTQYF.